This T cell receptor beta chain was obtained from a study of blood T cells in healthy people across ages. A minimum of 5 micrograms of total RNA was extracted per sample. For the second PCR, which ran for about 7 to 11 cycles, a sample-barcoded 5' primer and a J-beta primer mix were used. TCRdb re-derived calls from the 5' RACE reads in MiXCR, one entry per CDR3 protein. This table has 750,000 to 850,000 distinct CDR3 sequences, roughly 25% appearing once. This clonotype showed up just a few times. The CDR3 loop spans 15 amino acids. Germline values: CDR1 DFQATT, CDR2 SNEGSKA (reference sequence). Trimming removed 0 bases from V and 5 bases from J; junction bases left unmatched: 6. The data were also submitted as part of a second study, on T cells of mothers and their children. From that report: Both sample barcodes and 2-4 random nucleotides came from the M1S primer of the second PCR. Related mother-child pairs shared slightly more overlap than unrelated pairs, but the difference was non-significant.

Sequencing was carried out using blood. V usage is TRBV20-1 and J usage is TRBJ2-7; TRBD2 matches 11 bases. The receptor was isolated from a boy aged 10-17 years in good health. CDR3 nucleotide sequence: TGCAGTGCTAGAGAGCATAGCGGGAGGGCCGACGAGCAGTACTTC. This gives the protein CSAREHSGRADEQYF.